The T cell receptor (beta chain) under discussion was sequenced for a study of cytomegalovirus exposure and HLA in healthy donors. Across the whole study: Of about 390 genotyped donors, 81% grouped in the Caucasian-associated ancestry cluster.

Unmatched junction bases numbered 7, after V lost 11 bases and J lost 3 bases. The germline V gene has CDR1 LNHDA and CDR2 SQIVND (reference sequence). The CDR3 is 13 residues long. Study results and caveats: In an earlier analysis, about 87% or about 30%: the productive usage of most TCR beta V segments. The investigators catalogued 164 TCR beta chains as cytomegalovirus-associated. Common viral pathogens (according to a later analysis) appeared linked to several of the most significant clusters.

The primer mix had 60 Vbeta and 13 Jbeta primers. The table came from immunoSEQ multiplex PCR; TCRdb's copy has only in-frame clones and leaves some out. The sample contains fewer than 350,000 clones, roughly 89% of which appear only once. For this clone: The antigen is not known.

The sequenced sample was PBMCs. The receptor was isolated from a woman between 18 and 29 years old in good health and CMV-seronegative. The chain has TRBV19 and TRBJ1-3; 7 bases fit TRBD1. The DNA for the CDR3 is TGTGCCTCGACAGGGAGAGGTGGAAACACCATATATTTT. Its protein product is CASTGRGGNTIYF.